The source of this T cell receptor (beta chain) is a study of Ad26.COV2.S vaccination and SARS-CoV-2 variants. Study results and caveats: Analyses that measured TCR breadth and depth may have underestimated total T cell responses.

Treatment specified: around 19 received Ad26.COV2.S at low or high dose, single or two shots; 5 received placebo; per-sample allocation not given. It was on day 63 after the first vaccine or placebo injection that samples were taken. Produced via immunoSEQ multiplex PCR; TCRdb's table is partial and in-frame only. The sample contains hundreds of thousands of clones, around 90% of which appear only once. As concerns this clone: Its antigen remains unknown.

This specimen was peripheral blood, taken in a trial of Ad26.COV2.S vaccine versus placebo. The clonotype was recovered from a person aged 18-60 years who received the Ad26.COV2.S COVID-19 vaccine or a placebo.

CDR3 sequence reads: CASSRRTARNTEAFF. Written as DNA, the CDR3 is TGTGCCAGCTCGCGACGGACAGCCCGGAACACTGAAGCTTTCTTT. The chain carries TRBV18 and TRBJ1-1; maybe TRBD1 (6 bases). The CDR3 runs to 15 residues. Germline values: CDR1 KGHSH, CDR2 LQKENI. The germline V and J ends were trimmed by 6 bases and 1 base, with 15 bases remaining between them.